A single T cell receptor beta chain is shown here with its context. The antigen is not known. These data belong to a study of blood T cells in healthy people across ages. Study-wide points: There were more naive CD4+ cells and higher diversity in long-lived donors than in aged donors.

Isolated per sample were at least 6 million PBMCs. Deletions cut 6 bases from V and 8 bases from J, with 13 bases between. CDR1 and CDR2 from the germline V gene are SQVTM and ANQGSEA. This CDR3 is 11 amino acids long. Next came a second PCR, run for about 7 to 12 cycles, which used a sample-barcoded 5' primer along with a J-beta primer mix. TCRdb reprocessed the 5' RACE reads via MiXCR and lists one record per CDR3 protein. The data show about 1.4 million distinct CDR3 sequences, around 59% seen once. The sequencing sample was made of blood. This TCR was recovered from a man between 18 and 35 years old in good health. This chain connects TRBV29-1 to TRBJ1-1, with TRBD1 as a possible D gene (5 bases). This CDR3 reads CSVSRQHEAFF. DNA for the CDR3: TGCAGCGTGAGCCGACAGCACGAAGCTTTCTTT.